This entry lists 2 T cell receptor beta chains sequenced from one sample in a study of T cell responses to AZD1222 COVID-19 vaccine. Clones were read by immunoSEQ multiplex PCR, and TCRdb kept only the in-frame ones, dropping some. The profile shows 130,000 or so clones, about 82% of them singletons. The sample consisted of peripheral blood, taken 28 days after the second dose of the MenACWY control vaccine. The receptors were sampled from an adult who received the MenACWY meningococcal vaccine as a control.

The chain couples TRBV7-9 to TRBJ2-2; a possible D gene is TRBD2 (5 bases). Trimming shortened V by 3 bases and J by 5 bases, and 7 bases separated the two germline ends. The CDR3 is made up of 13 amino acids. Germline CDR1 and CDR2: SEHNR and FQNEAQ (reference sequence). CDR3 sequence (DNA): TGTGCCAGCAGCTTCCGGGATACCGGGGAGCTGTTTTTT. Translating it yields CASSFRDTGELFF.

The rearrangement links TRBV5-8 to TRBJ2-3; perhaps TRBD1 as D (6 bases). The CDR3 has 15 amino acids. Trimming stripped 4 bases from V and 1 base from J, with 13 bases between. Germline lookup yields CDR1 SGHTS and CDR2 YDEGEE. The chain's CDR3 is CASSKGVLGTDTQYF. The CDR3 coding sequence is TGTGCCAGCAGCAAGGGGGTCTTGGGCACAGATACGCAGTATTTT.